Included here is one TCR beta chain sequence, with context. What it binds is not known. Using immunoSEQ multiplex PCR, the repertoire was profiled, and TCRdb retains in-frame clones only, with some absent. The table lists over 130,000 clones, roughly 91% of them singletons, with over 1.5% in the top ten. The source of the sample is a study of CD4+ T cells in melanoma. From germline, CDR1 is SQVTM and CDR2 ANQGSEA. This CDR3 has 14 residues. Trimming stripped 7 bases from V and 9 bases from J, with 19 bases between. Study-wide results and caveats: Reportedly, melanoma neoantigen-specific CD4+ T cells showed varied differentiation states. A reported correlation linked neoantigen-specific CD4+ T cells to CD8+, macrophage and B cell function.

The chain recombines TRBV29-1 with TRBJ1-6; the D is unclear. The receptor comes from a human donor with melanoma. The CDR3 region has the DNA TGCAGCGCCCAAAGGGCCCTTGCGCTTTCACCCCTCCACTTT. It yields the protein CSAQRALALSPLHF.